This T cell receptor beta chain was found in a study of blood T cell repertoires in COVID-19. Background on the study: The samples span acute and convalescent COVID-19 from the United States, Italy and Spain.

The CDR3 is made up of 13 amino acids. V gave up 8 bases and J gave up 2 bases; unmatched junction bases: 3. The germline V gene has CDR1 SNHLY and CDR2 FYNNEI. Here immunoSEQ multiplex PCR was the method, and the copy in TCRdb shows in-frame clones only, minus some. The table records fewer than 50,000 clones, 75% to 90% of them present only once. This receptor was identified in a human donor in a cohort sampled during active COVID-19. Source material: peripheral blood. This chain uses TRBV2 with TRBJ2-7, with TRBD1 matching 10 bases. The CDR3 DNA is TGTGCCAGCCAGACAGGGGGCACCTACGAGCAGTACTTC. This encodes CASQTGGTYEQYF.